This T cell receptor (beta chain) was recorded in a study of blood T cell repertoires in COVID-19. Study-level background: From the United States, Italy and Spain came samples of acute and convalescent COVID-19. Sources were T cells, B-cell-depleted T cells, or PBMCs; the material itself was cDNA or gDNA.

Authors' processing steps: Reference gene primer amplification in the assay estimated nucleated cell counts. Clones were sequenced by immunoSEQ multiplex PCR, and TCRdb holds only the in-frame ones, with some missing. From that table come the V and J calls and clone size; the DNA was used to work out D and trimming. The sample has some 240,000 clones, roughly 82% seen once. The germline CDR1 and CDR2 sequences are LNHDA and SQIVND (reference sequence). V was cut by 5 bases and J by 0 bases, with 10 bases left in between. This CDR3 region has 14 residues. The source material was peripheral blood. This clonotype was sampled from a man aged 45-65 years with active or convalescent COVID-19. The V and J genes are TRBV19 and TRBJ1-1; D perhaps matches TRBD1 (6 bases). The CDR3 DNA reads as TGTGCCAGTAGTGACCAGGGGTTGAACACTGAAGCTTTCTTT. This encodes CASSDQGLNTEAFF.